Listed here are 24 T cell receptor beta chains from one sample, sequenced in a study of T cell repertoires in ileal Crohn's disease. Clones were read by immunoSEQ multiplex PCR, and TCRdb kept only the in-frame ones, dropping some. The table has 15,000 to 20,000 clones, about 92% seen once. Sequencing was carried out using ileal tissue. These receptors all stem from an adult with Crohn's disease.

J is TRBJ2-5 and V is TRBV2; 12 bases match TRBD1. The germline gives CDR1 SNHLY, CDR2 FYNNEI. The CDR3 consists of 14 residues. After removal of 6 bases from V and 6 bases from J, the junction contained 5 bases not matched to a gene. The CDR3 DNA reads TGTGCCAGCAGACCGGGACAGGGGGCAAAGACCCAGTACTTC. Translated, it gives CASRPGQGAKTQYF.

The chain couples TRBV2 to TRBJ2-3; the D gene is possibly TRBD2 (5 bases). Looked up from germline, CDR1 is SNHLY and CDR2 is FYNNEI. The CDR3 contains 15 residues. V was shortened by 6 bases and J by 3 bases, with 16 bases between the two germline ends. This chain's CDR3 is CASSIGPTGTDTQYF. CDR3 nucleotides: TGTGCCAGCAGCATTGGACCTACGGGGACAGATACGCAGTATTTT.

The chain carries TRBV7-3 and TRBJ2-2; weak D call: TRBD1 (6 bases). The length of the CDR3 is 15 residues. The V and J ends lost 3 bases and 5 bases respectively, with 13 bases between them. CDR1 is SGHTA, CDR2 FQGTGA, per germline. The CDR3 protein is CASSLGRGRTGELFF. The CDR3 DNA is TGTGCCAGCAGCTTGGGCAGGGGCAGGACCGGGGAGCTGTTTTTT.

The chain combines TRBV5-5 with TRBJ1-3, with TRBD1 as a possible D gene (5 bases). V was shortened by 2 bases and J by 11 bases, with 14 bases between the two germline ends. The CDR3 has 13 amino acids. Germline V gives CDR1 SGHKS, CDR2 YYEKEE (reference sequence). CDR3 coding DNA: TGTGCCAGCAGCTTAGAAAGGGGCCGTGCCATATATTTT. The encoded protein is CASSLERGRAIYF.

This clone showed up just a few times. V and J are TRBV27 and TRBJ1-5; 7 bases align to TRBD1. V gave up 0 bases and J gave up 7 bases; unmatched junction bases: 12. The CDR3 contains 17 residues. The germline CDR1 and CDR2 sequences are MNHEY and SMNVEV (reference sequence). CDR3 sequence reads: CASSLSGQLRQHQPQHF. The CDR3, as DNA: TGTGCCAGCAGTTTATCGGGACAGCTTAGGCAGCACCAGCCCCAGCATTTT.

The gene calls are TRBV18 and TRBJ2-7; TRBD2 matches at 15 bases. J gave up 4 bases and V 0 bases, and 1 base lay outside the gene matches. The CDR3 length is 16 residues. Germline V gene sequence: CDR1 KGHSH, CDR2 LQKENI. In nucleotides, the CDR3 is TGTGCCAGCTCACCACCGGGACTAGCGGGGGGTTACGAGCAGTACTTC. Residues: CASSPPGLAGGYEQYF.

The rearrangement joins TRBV6-6 to TRBJ2-7; 13 nucleotides agree with TRBD2. V shed 11 bases, J shed 3 bases, and the junction held 7 bases outside the gene matches. Per germline, CDR1 MNHNY and CDR2 SVGAGI (reference sequence). The CDR3 runs 14 residues. The CDR3 region is CAARLAGGLYEQYF. CDR3 bases: TGTGCCGCCCGACTAGCGGGGGGACTCTACGAGCAGTACTTC.

V is TRBV6-6 and J is TRBJ2-3, with D perhaps TRBD1 (6 bases). V shed 5 bases and J shed 5 bases, with 14 bases lying between them. The CDR3 extends over 14 amino acids. Germline loops: CDR1 MNHNY, CDR2 SVGAGI (reference sequence). CDR3 amino acids: CASSQQGPLDTQYF. The CDR3 nucleotides are TGTGCCAGCAGTCAACAGGGCCCCCTAGATACGCAGTATTTT.

The rearrangement links TRBV5-6 to TRBJ2-1; the match to TRBD2 covers 7 bases. Germline CDR1 and CDR2: SGHDT and YYEEEE. After removal of 2 bases from V and 3 bases from J, the junction contained 2 bases not matched to a gene. The CDR3 loop spans 14 amino acids. CDR3 in amino acids: CASSFGGGYNEQFF. The CDR3 nucleotides are TGTGCCAGCAGCTTTGGGGGGGGCTACAATGAGCAGTTCTTC.

The genes are TRBV10-3 and TRBJ1-1; 8 bases line up with TRBD1. This CDR3 spans 17 amino acids. Trimming cost V 1 base and J 1 base; bases outside gene matches: 8. CDR1 and CDR2 (germline): ENHRY, SYGVKD. This CDR3 is CAISEFWTGPENTEAFF. Written as DNA, the CDR3 is TGTGCCATCAGTGAGTTCTGGACAGGGCCTGAGAACACTGAAGCTTTCTTT.

The rearrangement uses TRBV4-2 and TRBJ2-1; a possible D gene is TRBD2 (6 bases). Germline V gene sequence: CDR1 LGHNA, CDR2 YNFKEQ. V lost 0 bases to trimming and J lost 0 bases, with 15 bases between them. The CDR3 is 18 amino acids. For the CDR3, the DNA is TGTGCCAGCAGCCAAGATCACGTACGGGAGAGCTCCTACAATGAGCAGTTCTTC. Residues: CASSQDHVRESSYNEQFF.

The rearrangement joins TRBV9 to TRBJ2-1; perhaps TRBD2 as D (5 bases). Germline CDR1 SGDLS, CDR2 YYNGEE. V was pared by 0 bases and J by 10 bases, with 5 bases between. The CDR3 length is 11 residues. The CDR3 sequence: CASSVGGEQFF. CDR3 nucleotides: TGTGCCAGCAGCGTAGGAGGGGAGCAGTTCTTC.

In its sample, this clone was seen once. V and J are TRBV20-1 and TRBJ2-5; 7 nucleotides line up with TRBD1. CDR3 length: 11 amino acids. Germline V lookup: CDR1 DFQATT, CDR2 SNEGSKA (reference sequence). The V gene end was trimmed by 3 bases and the J gene end by 10 bases; junction bases not matched to a gene: 5. The CDR3 spells CSASSRGIQYF. The CDR3 DNA reads TGCAGTGCTAGTTCCAGGGGGATCCAGTACTTC.

The V call is TRBV6-5, the J call TRBJ1-5; D is uncertain. This CDR3 has 14 residues. Germline CDR1 is MNHEY and CDR2 is SVGAGI. The V end was cut by 6 bases, the J end by 1 base, with 10 bases between. The CDR3: CASRARGSNQPQHF. The CDR3 coding sequence is TGTGCCAGCAGAGCTCGGGGAAGCAATCAGCCCCAGCATTTT.

A single count supports this clone. J is TRBJ2-3 and V is TRBV7-3; weak D call: TRBD1 (5 bases). Trimming shortened V by 2 bases and J by 4 bases, and 10 bases separated the two germline ends. The CDR3 consists of 14 residues. Per germline, CDR1 SGHTA and CDR2 FQGTGA. CDR3 sequence: CASSLGHHSDTQYF. The CDR3 bases are TGTGCCAGCAGCTTAGGACATCACTCAGATACGCAGTATTTT.

CDR3 DNA sequence: TGCGCCAGCAGCCAAGATGGGACGGGGGGGCACTACAATGAGCAGTTCTTC. This encodes CASSQDGTGGHYNEQFF. The chain carries TRBV4-1 and TRBJ2-1; 8 positions match TRBD2. This CDR3 comprises 17 residues. Trimming removed 0 bases from V and 3 bases from J; junction bases left unmatched: 7. Germline V lookup: CDR1 MGHRA, CDR2 YSYEKL.

The chain is built from TRBV5-6 and TRBJ2-7, with 8 positions matching TRBD1. V was pared by 1 base and J by 4 bases, with 7 bases of the junction left unmatched. CDR1 is SGHDT and CDR2 is YYEEEE in the germline V gene. The CDR3 extends over 15 amino acids. The CDR3 DNA reads as TGTGCCAGCAGCTTGTGGGGACAGGTCAAATACGAGCAGTACTTC. This codes for CASSLWGQVKYEQYF.

The chain uses TRBV19 and TRBJ1-1; D unclear. Germline V gene data show CDR1 as LNHDA and CDR2 as SQIVND (reference sequence). The CDR3 totals 14 residues. Between the trimmed V and J ends, which lost 3 bases and 5 bases, there was a span of 13 bases. The CDR3 nucleotides read TGTGCCAGTAGTATGGTGGGCGGCGGGACTGAAGCTTTCTTT. It yields the protein CASSMVGGGTEAFF.

The rearrangement links TRBV4-2 to TRBJ2-7; 7 bases match TRBD2. V shed 4 bases, J shed 3 bases, and the junction held 15 bases outside the gene matches. Germline V gives CDR1 LGHNA, CDR2 YNFKEQ. This CDR3 region has 17 residues. CDR3 region: CASSLDRGVGELYEQYF. CDR3 in DNA: TGTGCCAGCAGCCTAGACCGGGGGGTTGGGGAACTCTACGAGCAGTACTTC.

J is TRBJ1-5 and V is TRBV2; D remains ambiguous. The CDR3 has 13 amino acids. Trimming took 8 bases from V and 8 from J, leaving 16 bases between them. Germline lookup yields CDR1 SNHLY and CDR2 FYNNEI. This chain's CDR3 is CASGRELVKPQHF. CDR3 DNA sequence: TGTGCCAGCGGCCGGGAGTTAGTGAAGCCCCAGCATTTT.

The V gene is TRBV10-1, the J gene TRBJ1-4, with 12 bases matching TRBD1. This CDR3 comprises 18 residues. V shed 7 bases, J shed 2 bases, and the junction held 11 bases outside the gene matches. Germline V CDR1 and CDR2: WNHNN, SYGVQD (reference sequence). DNA of the CDR3: TGCGCCAGCATTTCCCCGGGACAGGGGGCCCCCACTAATGAAAAACTGTTTTTT. The encoded protein is CASISPGQGAPTNEKLFF.

The rearrangement uses TRBV9 and TRBJ1-1; tentative D call: TRBD1 (6 bases). The germline gives CDR1 SGDLS, CDR2 YYNGEE. Between the trimmed V and J ends, which lost 4 bases and 0 bases, there was a span of 13 bases. CDR3 length: 15 residues. Here the CDR3 DNA reads TGTGCCAGCAGCACACTGACAGGCATGAACACTGAAGCTTTCTTT. The encoded protein is CASSTLTGMNTEAFF.

V usage is TRBV6-5 and J usage is TRBJ1-1; 7 bases agree with TRBD1. In germline, CDR1 is MNHEY, CDR2 SVGAGI. J was trimmed by 1 base and V by 2 bases; bases with no gene match: 4. The CDR3 runs 15 residues. CDR3 protein: CASSYEGTANTEAFF. DNA of the CDR3: TGTGCCAGCAGTTACGAAGGGACAGCGAACACTGAAGCTTTCTTT.

The chain employs TRBV13 and TRBJ2-3, with TRBD1 identical over 8 bases. Germline V gene lookup returns CDR1 PRHDT and CDR2 FYEKMQ (reference sequence). Germline trimming cut 2 bases from V and 2 bases from J; bases unmatched to any gene: 3. This CDR3 is 15 amino acids long. CDR3 DNA: TGTGCCAGCAGCTTACAGGGGGCGGTCACAGATACGCAGTATTTT. Translating gives CASSLQGAVTDTQYF.